The 32 T cell receptor beta chains listed next were all sequenced from one sample in a study of T cells in narcolepsy. Clones were sequenced by immunoSEQ multiplex PCR, and TCRdb holds only the in-frame ones, with some missing. The repertoire holds some 33,000 clones, with 90% as singletons. The sample was CD45RA- memory CD4+ T cells from PBMCs. The receptor set was obtained from a human donor with narcolepsy.

The chain has TRBV27 and TRBJ2-7; possible D gene TRBD1, 6 bases. Germline-derived CDR1 and CDR2 are MNHEY and SMNVEV (reference sequence). Trimming stripped 5 bases from V and 4 bases from J, with 30 bases between. The CDR3 spans 19 residues. Written as DNA, the CDR3 is TGTGCCAGCAGTACCGAAAGCCAACCCGGTCACAGGGCTATGTACGAGCAGTACTTC. This translates into CASSTESQPGHRAMYEQYF.

This clone turned up a few times. The V gene is TRBV30, the J gene TRBJ1-2, with D perhaps matching TRBD1 (6 bases). The V gene lost 5 bases and the J gene lost 4 bases, with 17 bases spanning the gap. The CDR3 has 14 amino acids. The germline CDR1 and CDR2 sequences are GTSNPN and SVGIG (reference sequence). CDR3 in DNA: TGTGCCTGGGGACCTCGGACAGCGACCTATGGCTACACCTTC. Its translation is CAWGPRTATYGYTF.

This clone appeared once. The V gene is TRBV27, the J gene TRBJ2-3; TRBD2 matches 8 bases. The CDR3 runs to 16 residues. Unmatched junction bases numbered 18, after V lost 8 bases and J lost 8 bases. Germline loops: CDR1 MNHEY, CDR2 SMNVEV (reference sequence). CDR3 DNA sequence: TGTGCCAGCCACCCGAAGGCTAGCGGGCATGAGGGTACGCAGTATTTT. Translating it yields CASHPKASGHEGTQYF.

The chain uses TRBV5-1 and TRBJ1-1; D may be TRBD1 (6 bases). Between the trimmed V and J ends, which lost 0 bases and 1 base, there was a span of 10 bases. The CDR3 loop spans 15 amino acids. CDR1 SGHRS and CDR2 YFSETQ come from the germline V gene. CDR3 in amino acids: CASSLDQGKNTEAFF. In DNA, the CDR3 is TGCGCCAGCAGCTTGGATCAGGGGAAGAACACTGAAGCTTTCTTT.

The V call is TRBV11-1, the J call TRBJ1-1; D is perhaps TRBD1 (5 bases). V was pared by 4 bases and J by 6 bases, with 9 bases between. The length of the CDR3 is 12 residues. Germline assignment: CDR1 SGHAT and CDR2 FQDESV (reference sequence). CDR3: CASSSDIAEAFF. In DNA form, the CDR3 reads TGTGCCAGCAGCTCGGACATTGCTGAAGCTTTCTTT.

This clone was seen only once. The chain links TRBV2 to TRBJ1-2; no clear D. With 1 base removed from V and 4 bases from J, the gap between germline ends came to 10 bases. CDR3 size: 14 residues. The germline gives CDR1 SNHLY, CDR2 FYNNEI. The CDR3 region has the DNA TGTGCCAGCAGTGAAGTAGTCAGCAGCTATGGCTACACCTTC. This translates into CASSEVVSSYGYTF. The full variable domain, in which reference TRBV2 and TRBJ1-2 provide the parts outside the CDR3, is EPEVTQTPSHQVTQMGQEVILRCVPISNHLYFYWYRQILGQKVEFLVSFYNNEISEKSEIFDDQFSVERPDGSNFTLKIRSTKLEDSAMYFCASSEVVSSYGYTFGSGTRLTVV.

CDR3: CASSQERQGNSPLHF. CDR3 bases: TGCGCCAGCAGCCAAGAGAGACAGGGAAATTCACCCCTCCACTTT. V usage is TRBV4-1 and J usage is TRBJ1-6, with 7 bases aligning to TRBD1. V gave up 0 bases and J gave up 7 bases; unmatched junction bases: 3. The V gene's germline CDR1 is MGHRA and CDR2 YSYEKL. This CDR3 has 15 amino acids.

The rearrangement links TRBV5-1 to TRBJ2-3, with TRBD2 matching over 9 bases. The CDR3 totals 16 residues. The germline V gene encodes CDR1 SGHRS and CDR2 YFSETQ. The trim removed 0 bases at V and 5 bases at J, leaving 7 bases unmatched. As DNA, the CDR3 is TGCGCCAGCAGCTTGGTGAGCGGGAGGCAGGAAGATACGCAGTATTTT. It specifies CASSLVSGRQEDTQYF.

The J gene is TRBJ2-7, the V gene TRBV14; 10 bases match TRBD2. Germline loops: CDR1 SGHDN, CDR2 FVKESK. The CDR3 is 15 residues long. With 2 bases clipped from V and 5 bases from J, the junction kept 6 bases outside the gene matches. For the CDR3, the DNA is TGTGCCAGCAGCCAAATGAGCGGGAGGGCGAACGAGCAGTACTTC. Encoded protein: CASSQMSGRANEQYF.

This chain uses TRBV18 with TRBJ2-3; D is uncertain. Looked up from germline, CDR1 is KGHSH and CDR2 is LQKENI. The germline V and J ends were trimmed by 5 bases and 4 bases, with 7 bases remaining between them. The CDR3 spans 12 residues. The CDR3 region is CASSALPDTQYF. The CDR3 bases are TGTGCCAGCTCAGCCCTCCCAGATACGCAGTATTTT.

The chain is built from TRBV20-1 and TRBJ1-1; tentatively, D is TRBD1 (5 bases). The V gene lost 7 bases and the J gene lost 3 bases, with 9 bases spanning the gap. This CDR3 has 11 residues. Germline V gene data show CDR1 as DFQATT and CDR2 as SNEGSKA (reference sequence). The CDR3, as DNA: TGCAGTGTCCAAGGGGACACTGAAGCTTTCTTT. It codes for CSVQGDTEAFF.

V usage is TRBV5-4 and J usage is TRBJ2-1; D is possibly TRBD1 (6 bases). Trimming took off 0 bases at V and 5 bases at J, with 12 bases between the two ends. This CDR3 spans 15 amino acids. The germline V gene encodes CDR1 SGHNT and CDR2 YYREEE (reference sequence). The CDR3 is CASSLDRATHNEQFF. For the CDR3, the DNA is TGTGCCAGCAGCTTGGACAGGGCAACTCACAATGAGCAGTTCTTC.

The chain joins TRBV20-1 to TRBJ2-7; D is uncertain. The germline V gene encodes CDR1 DFQATT and CDR2 SNEGSKA (reference sequence). Between the trimmed V and J ends, which lost 3 bases and 5 bases, there was a span of 5 bases. This CDR3 spans 10 amino acids. Written as DNA, the CDR3 is TGCAGTGCTAGGAGGAACGAGCAGTACTTC. Encoded protein: CSARRNEQYF.

The CDR3: CAISDVLGRRSNTGELFF. Here the CDR3 DNA reads TGTGCCATCAGTGATGTATTAGGGAGACGCTCGAACACCGGGGAGCTGTTTTTT. V usage is TRBV10-3 and J usage is TRBJ2-2; D might be TRBD2 (5 bases). Trimming removed 3 bases at V and 0 bases at J, with 17 bases between. Looked up from germline, CDR1 is ENHRY and CDR2 is SYGVKD. The CDR3 spans 18 residues.

There are a few counts of this clone. This chain joins TRBV19 and TRBJ2-4; D may match TRBD1 or TRBD2 (5 bases each). CDR3 length equals 14 residues. Germline V gene sequence: CDR1 LNHDA, CDR2 SQIVND (reference sequence). Deletions cut 10 bases from V and 7 bases from J, with 20 bases between. The DNA of the CDR3 is TGTGCCATTGGAGGCGGCGGACAAGGGAACATTCAGTACTTC. Translated: CAIGGGGQGNIQYF.

This chain uses TRBV28 with TRBJ1-1, with D perhaps TRBD1 (5 bases). Trimming shortened V by 7 bases and J by 1 base, and 10 bases separated the two germline ends. The CDR3 is 13 amino acids. Germline lookup yields CDR1 MDHEN and CDR2 SYDVKM. The CDR3 protein is CASISGGNTEAFF. CDR3 bases: TGTGCCAGCATCTCCGGGGGGAACACTGAAGCTTTCTTT.

The chain combines TRBV7-2 with TRBJ2-7; no reliable D call. This CDR3 comprises 14 residues. V shed 0 bases and J shed 1 base, with 7 bases lying between them. Per the germline V gene, CDR1 is SGHTA and CDR2 is FQGNSA. The CDR3, as DNA: TGTGCCAGCAGCTTAGCGGGCCCATCCTACGAGCAGTACTTC. Amino acid sequence: CASSLAGPSYEQYF.

This chain joins TRBV29-1 and TRBJ2-5; a weak D match, TRBD2 (6 bases). The CDR3 has 12 residues. V dropped 3 bases and J dropped 5 bases, with 10 bases sitting between them. From germline, CDR1 is SQVTM and CDR2 ANQGSEA. CDR3 DNA: TGCAGCGTTGAGTGGGGAGGCGAGACCCAGTACTTC. This gives the protein CSVEWGGETQYF.

There are a few counts of this clone. The rearrangement links TRBV5-8 to TRBJ2-7; 8 nucleotides align to TRBD1. Looked up from germline, CDR1 is SGHTS and CDR2 is YDEGEE. The V gene end was trimmed by 4 bases and the J gene end by 0 bases; junction bases not matched to a gene: 3. The CDR3 is made up of 14 amino acids. For the CDR3, the DNA is TGTGCCAGCAGCAGGACAGGGATCTCCTACGAGCAGTACTTC. Translating gives CASSRTGISYEQYF.

This rearrangement joins TRBV6-6 to TRBJ2-2, with D perhaps TRBD2 (5 bases). The CDR3 totals 15 residues. Per the germline V gene, CDR1 is MNHNY and CDR2 is SVGAGI (reference sequence). Trimming cost V 7 bases and J 1 base, with 13 bases left between them. The CDR3 nucleotides are TGTGCCAGCAACTCGAGGGCATGGAACACCGGGGAGCTGTTTTTT. Translated: CASNSRAWNTGELFF.

This chain connects TRBV30 to TRBJ1-1; no firm D call. The germline gives CDR1 GTSNPN, CDR2 SVGIG (reference sequence). V was pared by 4 bases and J by 4 bases, with 10 bases between. The CDR3 has 12 residues. CDR3 nucleotides: TGTGCCTGGAAAAGAGCCACCACTGAAGCTTTCTTT. Its protein product is CAWKRATTEAFF.

The V and J genes are TRBV7-2 and TRBJ1-6, with TRBD1 matching 10 bases. The CDR3 consists of 16 residues. Germline loops: CDR1 SGHTA, CDR2 FQGNSA. V dropped 1 base and J dropped 8; count of bases not matched to a gene: 5. The CDR3 nucleotides are TGTGCCAGCAGCTTAGTGACAGGGGGCAGGGATTCACCCCTCCACTTT. This translates into CASSLVTGGRDSPLHF.

V is TRBV28 and J is TRBJ1-2, with D perhaps matching TRBD1 (6 bases). The V end was cut by 5 bases, the J end by 8 bases, with 21 bases between. The length of the CDR3 is 15 residues. Germline lookup yields CDR1 MDHEN and CDR2 SYDVKM. Written as DNA, the CDR3 is TGTGCCAGCAGTACCGAGGGGGGGGGCGTAGGCGGCTACACCTTC. This translates into CASSTEGGGVGGYTF.

The rearrangement joins TRBV7-7 to TRBJ2-2, with 8 bases identical to TRBD1. CDR3 size: 14 residues. Germline CDR1 is SSHAT and CDR2 is FNYEAQ (reference sequence). Trimming cost V 1 base and J 7 bases; bases outside gene matches: 2. The CDR3 nucleotides read TGTGCCAGCAGCTTAGGAACAGGGGGCGGGGAGCTGTTTTTT. It encodes CASSLGTGGGELFF.

This rearrangement joins TRBV25-1 to TRBJ2-1; 15 bases agree with TRBD2. This CDR3 comprises 17 residues. Germline CDR1 MGHDK, CDR2 SYGVNS. V trimming: 3 bases; J trimming: 3 bases; junction bases outside the gene matches: 3. This chain's CDR3 is CASSDPGLAGGYNEQFF. The CDR3 DNA sequence: TGTGCCAGCAGTGATCCGGGACTAGCGGGAGGCTACAATGAGCAGTTCTTC.

The CDR3 DNA is TGTGCCAGCAGCTCTCTAGGGGGTGAGCAGTTCTTC. This sequence encodes CASSSLGGEQFF. V and J are TRBV11-1 and TRBJ2-1, with a weak D call TRBD1 (6 bases). Germline values: CDR1 SGHAT, CDR2 FQDESV (reference sequence). Trimming pared 4 bases from V and 9 bases from J, leaving 10 bases between. CDR3 length equals 12 residues.

The chain combines TRBV2 with TRBJ1-6; no firm D call. The CDR3 runs to 15 residues. Germline V gene lookup returns CDR1 SNHLY and CDR2 FYNNEI. The germline V and J ends were trimmed by 5 bases and 3 bases, with 11 bases remaining between them. The CDR3 loop is CASSPGQNYNSPLHF. DNA of the CDR3: TGTGCCAGCAGTCCGGGTCAGAACTATAATTCACCCCTCCACTTT.

The chain employs TRBV6-1 and TRBJ1-4; D is possibly TRBD1 (6 bases). The CDR3 is made up of 12 amino acids. In germline, CDR1 is MNHNS, CDR2 SASEGT. V was trimmed by 6 bases and J by 8 bases, leaving 10 bases between them. The CDR3 nucleotides are TGTGCCAGCAGACAGGGTCCGGAAAAACTGTTTTTT. Protein: CASRQGPEKLFF.

The gene calls are TRBV9 and TRBJ2-1; 13 bases line up with TRBD2. The V segment lost 4 bases and the J segment 10 bases; nucleotides outside the gene matches: 8. Looked up from germline, CDR1 is SGDLS and CDR2 is YYNGEE. CDR3 size: 15 residues. DNA for the CDR3: TGTGCCAGCAGCTCCGGACTAGCGGGAGTTGGGGAGCAGTTCTTC. This translates into CASSSGLAGVGEQFF.

This sequence joins TRBV19 and TRBJ1-3; D is unresolved. With 3 bases removed from V and 0 bases from J, the gap between germline ends came to 9 bases. The germline gives CDR1 LNHDA, CDR2 SQIVND (reference sequence). CDR3 size: 15 residues. This CDR3 is CASSISGSSGNTIYF. The CDR3 DNA is TGTGCCAGTAGTATCTCCGGGAGCTCTGGAAACACCATATATTTT.

The J gene is TRBJ2-1, the V gene TRBV11-3, with a tentative D call TRBD2 (5 bases). V lost 5 bases to trimming and J lost 7 bases, with 12 bases between them. The CDR3 is 13 amino acids. CDR1 is SGHNT, CDR2 YENEEA, per germline. CDR3: CASSVGMSNEQFF. The CDR3 DNA reads TGTGCCAGCAGCGTCGGGATGAGTAATGAGCAGTTCTTC.

This clone was recorded once. The genes are TRBV11-2 and TRBJ2-5, with a weak D call TRBD1 (6 bases). CDR1 and CDR2 (germline): SGHAT, FQNNGV. The CDR3 runs 15 residues. The ends were cut back, 3 bases at V and 1 base at J, with 12 bases in the middle. For the CDR3, the DNA is TGTGCCAGCAGCTTTACTTTGGGGGCCCAAGAGACCCAGTACTTC. Amino acids: CASSFTLGAQETQYF.